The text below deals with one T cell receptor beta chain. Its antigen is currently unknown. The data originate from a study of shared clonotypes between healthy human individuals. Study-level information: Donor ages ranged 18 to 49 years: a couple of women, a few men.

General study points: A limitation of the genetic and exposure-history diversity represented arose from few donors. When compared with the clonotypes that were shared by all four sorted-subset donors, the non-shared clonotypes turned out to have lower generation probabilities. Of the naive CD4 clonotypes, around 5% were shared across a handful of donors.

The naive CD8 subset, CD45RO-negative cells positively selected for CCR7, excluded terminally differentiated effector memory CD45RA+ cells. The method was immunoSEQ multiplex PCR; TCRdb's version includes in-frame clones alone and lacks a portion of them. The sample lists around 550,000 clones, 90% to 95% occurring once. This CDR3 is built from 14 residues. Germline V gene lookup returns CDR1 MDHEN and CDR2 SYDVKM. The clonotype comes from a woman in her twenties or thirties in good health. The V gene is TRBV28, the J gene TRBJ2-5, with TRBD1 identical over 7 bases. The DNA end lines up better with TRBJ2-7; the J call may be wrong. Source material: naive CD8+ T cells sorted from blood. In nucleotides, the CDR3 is TGTGCCAGCAGTTTCAACCAGGGGGCCTACGAGCAGTACTTC. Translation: CASSFNQGAYEQYF.